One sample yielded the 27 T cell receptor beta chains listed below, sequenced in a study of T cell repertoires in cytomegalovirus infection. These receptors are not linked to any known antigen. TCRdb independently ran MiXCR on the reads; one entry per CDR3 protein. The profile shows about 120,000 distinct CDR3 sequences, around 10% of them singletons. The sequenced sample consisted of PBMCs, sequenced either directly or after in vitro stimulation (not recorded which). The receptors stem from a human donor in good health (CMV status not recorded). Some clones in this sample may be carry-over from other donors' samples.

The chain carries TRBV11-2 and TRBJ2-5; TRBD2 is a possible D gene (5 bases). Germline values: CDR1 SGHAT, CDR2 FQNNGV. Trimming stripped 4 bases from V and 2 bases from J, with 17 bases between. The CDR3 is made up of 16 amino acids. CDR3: CASSSSPGSRQETQYF. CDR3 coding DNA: TGTGCCAGCAGCTCTAGCCCCGGGTCCAGGCAAGAGACCCAGTACTTC.

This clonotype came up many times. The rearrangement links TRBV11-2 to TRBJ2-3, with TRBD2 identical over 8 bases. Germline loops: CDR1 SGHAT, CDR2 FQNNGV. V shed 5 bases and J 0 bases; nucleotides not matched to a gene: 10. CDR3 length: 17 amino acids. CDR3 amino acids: CASSIGRAIPSTDTQYF. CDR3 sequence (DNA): TGTGCCAGCAGCATCGGGAGGGCAATTCCAAGCACAGATACGCAGTATTTT.

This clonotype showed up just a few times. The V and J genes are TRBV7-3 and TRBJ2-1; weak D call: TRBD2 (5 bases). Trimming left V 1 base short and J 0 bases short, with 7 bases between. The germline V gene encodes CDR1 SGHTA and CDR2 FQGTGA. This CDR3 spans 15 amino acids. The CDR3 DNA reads TGTGCCAGCAGCTTAAACGAGGGCTCCTACAATGAGCAGTTCTTC. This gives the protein CASSLNEGSYNEQFF.

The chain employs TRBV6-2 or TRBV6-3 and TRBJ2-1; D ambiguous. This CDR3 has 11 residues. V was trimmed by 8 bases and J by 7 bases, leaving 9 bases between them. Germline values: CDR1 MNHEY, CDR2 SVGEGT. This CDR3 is CASRTQNEQFF. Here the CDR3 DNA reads TGTGCCAGCCGAACCCAAAATGAGCAGTTCTTC.

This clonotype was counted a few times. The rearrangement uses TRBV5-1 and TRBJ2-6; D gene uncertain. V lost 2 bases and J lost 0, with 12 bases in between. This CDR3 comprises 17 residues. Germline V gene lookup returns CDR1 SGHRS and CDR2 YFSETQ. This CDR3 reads CASSLEQTYSGANVLTF. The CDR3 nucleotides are TGCGCCAGCAGCTTAGAACAGACATACTCTGGGGCCAACGTCCTGACTTTC.

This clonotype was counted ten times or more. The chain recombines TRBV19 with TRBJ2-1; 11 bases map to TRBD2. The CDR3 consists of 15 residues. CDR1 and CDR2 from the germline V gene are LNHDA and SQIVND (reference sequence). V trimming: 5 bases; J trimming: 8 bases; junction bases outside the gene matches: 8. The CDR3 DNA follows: TGTGCCAGTAGTGCCGGGACTAGCGGTCGGGATGAGCAGTTCTTC. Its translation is CASSAGTSGRDEQFF.

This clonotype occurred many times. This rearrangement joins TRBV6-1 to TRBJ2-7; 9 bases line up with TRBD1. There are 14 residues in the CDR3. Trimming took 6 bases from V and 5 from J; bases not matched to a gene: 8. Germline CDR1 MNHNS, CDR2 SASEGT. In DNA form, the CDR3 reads TGTGCCAGCAGGCCGGGACAGGGAACCAACGAGCAGTACTTC. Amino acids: CASRPGQGTNEQYF.

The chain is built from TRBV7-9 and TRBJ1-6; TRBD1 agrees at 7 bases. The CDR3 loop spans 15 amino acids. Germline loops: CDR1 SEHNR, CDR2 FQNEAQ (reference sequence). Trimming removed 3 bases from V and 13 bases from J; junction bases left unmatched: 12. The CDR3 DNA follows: TGTGCCAGCAGCTTGGGGACAGCCGCGGTTATTCCCCTCCACTTT. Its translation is CASSLGTAAVIPLHF.

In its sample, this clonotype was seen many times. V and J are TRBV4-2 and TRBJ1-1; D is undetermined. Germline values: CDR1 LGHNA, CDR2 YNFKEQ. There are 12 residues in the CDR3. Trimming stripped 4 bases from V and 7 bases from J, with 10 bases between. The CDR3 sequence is CASSPEWGEAFF. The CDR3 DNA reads TGTGCCAGCAGCCCTGAGTGGGGTGAAGCTTTCTTT.

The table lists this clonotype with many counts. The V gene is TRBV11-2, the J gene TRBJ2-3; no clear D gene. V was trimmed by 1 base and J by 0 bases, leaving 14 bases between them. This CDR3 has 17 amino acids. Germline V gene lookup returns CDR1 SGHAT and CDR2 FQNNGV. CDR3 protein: CASSLALVQASTDTQYF. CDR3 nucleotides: TGTGCCAGCAGCTTAGCCCTGGTCCAGGCTAGCACAGATACGCAGTATTTT.

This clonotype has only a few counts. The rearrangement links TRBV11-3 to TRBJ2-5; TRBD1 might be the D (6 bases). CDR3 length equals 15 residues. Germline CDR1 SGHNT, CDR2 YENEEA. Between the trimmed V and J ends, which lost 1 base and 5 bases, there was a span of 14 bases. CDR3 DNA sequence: TGTGCCAGCAGCTTAGGCCGGGACACCCGGGAGACCCAGTACTTC. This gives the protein CASSLGRDTRETQYF.

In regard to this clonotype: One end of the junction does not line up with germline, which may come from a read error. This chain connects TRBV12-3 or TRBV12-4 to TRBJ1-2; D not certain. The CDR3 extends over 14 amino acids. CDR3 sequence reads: CASSLLVGNHGFTF. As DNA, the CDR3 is TGTGCCAGCAGTTTATTAGTAGGAAACCATGGCTTCACCTTC.

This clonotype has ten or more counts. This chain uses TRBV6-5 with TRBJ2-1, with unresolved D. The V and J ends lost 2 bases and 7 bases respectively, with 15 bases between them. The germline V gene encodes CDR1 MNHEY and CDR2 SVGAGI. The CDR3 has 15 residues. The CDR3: CASSYGLSNSNEQFF. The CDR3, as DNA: TGTGCCAGCAGTTACGGGCTGAGTAACAGTAATGAGCAGTTCTTC.

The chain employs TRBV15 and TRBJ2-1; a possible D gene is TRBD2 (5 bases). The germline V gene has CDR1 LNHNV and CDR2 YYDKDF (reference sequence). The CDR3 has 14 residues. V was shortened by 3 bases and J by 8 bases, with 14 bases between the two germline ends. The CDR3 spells CATSRSSSFDEQFF. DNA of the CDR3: TGTGCCACCAGCAGGAGTTCTAGCTTCGATGAGCAGTTCTTC.

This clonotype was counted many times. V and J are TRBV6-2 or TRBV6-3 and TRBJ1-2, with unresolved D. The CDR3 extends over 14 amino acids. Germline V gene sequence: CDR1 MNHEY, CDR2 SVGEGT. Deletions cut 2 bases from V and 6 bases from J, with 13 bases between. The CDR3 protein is CASSYQPPPNGYTF. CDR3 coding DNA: TGTGCCAGCAGTTACCAGCCCCCACCAAATGGCTACACCTTC.

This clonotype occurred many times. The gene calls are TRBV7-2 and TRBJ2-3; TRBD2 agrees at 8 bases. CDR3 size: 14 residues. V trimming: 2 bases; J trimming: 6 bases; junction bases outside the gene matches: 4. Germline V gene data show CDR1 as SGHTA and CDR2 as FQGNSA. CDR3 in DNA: TGTGCCAGCAGCTTACAAGCGGGAGCGGATACGCAGTATTTT. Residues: CASSLQAGADTQYF.

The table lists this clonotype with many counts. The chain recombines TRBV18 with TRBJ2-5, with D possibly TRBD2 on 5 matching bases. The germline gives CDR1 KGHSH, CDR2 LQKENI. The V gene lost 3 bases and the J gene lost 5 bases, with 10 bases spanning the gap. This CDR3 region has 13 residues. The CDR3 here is CASSPGGMETQYF. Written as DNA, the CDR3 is TGTGCCAGCTCACCCGGAGGTATGGAGACCCAGTACTTC. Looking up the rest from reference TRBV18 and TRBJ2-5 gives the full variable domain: NAGVMQNPRHLVRRRGQEARLRCSPMKGHSHVYWYRQLPEEGLKFMVYLQKENIIDESGMPKERFSAEFPKEGPSILRIQQVVRGDSAAYFCASSPGGMETQYFGPGTRLLVL.

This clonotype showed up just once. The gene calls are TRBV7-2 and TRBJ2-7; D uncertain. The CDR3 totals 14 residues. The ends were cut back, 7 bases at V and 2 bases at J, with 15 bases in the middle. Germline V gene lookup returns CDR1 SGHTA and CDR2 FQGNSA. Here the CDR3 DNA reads TGTGCCAGCACTCTCTCTCCGAGCCCCTACGAGCAGTACTTC. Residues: CASTLSPSPYEQYF.

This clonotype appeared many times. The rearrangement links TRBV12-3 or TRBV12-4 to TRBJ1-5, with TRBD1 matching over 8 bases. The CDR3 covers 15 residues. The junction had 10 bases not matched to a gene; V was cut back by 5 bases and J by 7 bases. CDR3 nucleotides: TGTGCCAGCAGTATACGGGACAGGCGGGCCCAGCCCCAGCATTTT. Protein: CASSIRDRRAQPQHF.

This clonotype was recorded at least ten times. The CDR3 DNA reads as TGTGCCAGCAGCTTAGCCCGGGGGTCGGTCCACGAGCAGTACTTC. As protein: CASSLARGSVHEQYF. This chain connects TRBV7-2 to TRBJ2-7; D possibly corresponds to TRBD2 (6 bases). The CDR3 is made up of 15 amino acids. Between the trimmed V and J ends, which lost 0 bases and 5 bases, there was a span of 14 bases. The germline CDR1 and CDR2 sequences are SGHTA and FQGNSA.

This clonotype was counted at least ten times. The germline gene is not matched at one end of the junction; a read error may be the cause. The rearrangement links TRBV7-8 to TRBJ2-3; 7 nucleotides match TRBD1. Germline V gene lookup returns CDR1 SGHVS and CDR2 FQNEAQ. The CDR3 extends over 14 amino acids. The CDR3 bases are TGTGCCAGCAGCCCGAGGGACAGCAGAGATACGCAGTATTTT. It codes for CASSPRDSRDTQYF. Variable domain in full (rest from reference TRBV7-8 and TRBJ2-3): GAGVSQSPRYKVAKRGQDVALRCDPISGHVSLFWYQQALGQGPEFLTYFQNEAQLDKSGLPSDRFFAERPEGSVSTLKIQRTQQEDSAVYLCASSPRDSRDTQYFGPGTRLTVL.

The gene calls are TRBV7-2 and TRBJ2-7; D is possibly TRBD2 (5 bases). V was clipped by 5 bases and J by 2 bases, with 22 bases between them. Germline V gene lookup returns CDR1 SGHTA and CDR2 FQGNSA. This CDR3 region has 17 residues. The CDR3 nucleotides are TGTGCCAGCAGCCCTAGAGGCGGCGGGTCCTTTCCCTACGAGCAGTACTTC. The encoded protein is CASSPRGGGSFPYEQYF.

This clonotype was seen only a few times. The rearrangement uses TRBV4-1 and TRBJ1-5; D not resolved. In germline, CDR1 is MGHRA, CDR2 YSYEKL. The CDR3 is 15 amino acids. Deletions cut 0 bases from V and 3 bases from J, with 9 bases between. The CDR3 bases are TGCGCCAGCAGCCAAGATAGATCCCTCAATCAGCCCCAGCATTTT. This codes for CASSQDRSLNQPQHF.

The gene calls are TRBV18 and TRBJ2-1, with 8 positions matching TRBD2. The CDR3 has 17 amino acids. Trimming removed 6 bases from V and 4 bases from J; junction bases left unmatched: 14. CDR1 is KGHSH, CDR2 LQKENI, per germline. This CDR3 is CASSRTGGQREYNEQFF. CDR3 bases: TGTGCCAGCTCCCGGACCGGGGGCCAGCGGGAGTACAATGAGCAGTTCTTC.

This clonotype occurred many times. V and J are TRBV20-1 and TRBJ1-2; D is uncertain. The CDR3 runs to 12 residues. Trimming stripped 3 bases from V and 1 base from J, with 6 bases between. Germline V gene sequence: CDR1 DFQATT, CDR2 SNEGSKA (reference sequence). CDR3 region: CSARDLNYGYTF. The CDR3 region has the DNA TGCAGTGCTAGGGACCTTAACTATGGCTACACCTTC.

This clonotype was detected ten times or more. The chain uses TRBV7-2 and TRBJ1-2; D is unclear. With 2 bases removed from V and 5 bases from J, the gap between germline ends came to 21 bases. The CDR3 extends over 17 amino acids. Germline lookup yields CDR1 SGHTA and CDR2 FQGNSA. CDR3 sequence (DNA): TGTGCCAGCAGCTTATACCTGGTCGACGGGCCTCTATATGGCTACACCTTC. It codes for CASSLYLVDGPLYGYTF.

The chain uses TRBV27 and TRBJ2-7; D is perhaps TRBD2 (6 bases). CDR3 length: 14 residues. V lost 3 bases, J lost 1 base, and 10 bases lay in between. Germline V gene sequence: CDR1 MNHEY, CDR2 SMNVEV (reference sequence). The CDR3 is CASSFLSGSYEQYF. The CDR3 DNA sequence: TGTGCCAGCAGTTTCTTAAGCGGGTCCTACGAGCAGTACTTC.